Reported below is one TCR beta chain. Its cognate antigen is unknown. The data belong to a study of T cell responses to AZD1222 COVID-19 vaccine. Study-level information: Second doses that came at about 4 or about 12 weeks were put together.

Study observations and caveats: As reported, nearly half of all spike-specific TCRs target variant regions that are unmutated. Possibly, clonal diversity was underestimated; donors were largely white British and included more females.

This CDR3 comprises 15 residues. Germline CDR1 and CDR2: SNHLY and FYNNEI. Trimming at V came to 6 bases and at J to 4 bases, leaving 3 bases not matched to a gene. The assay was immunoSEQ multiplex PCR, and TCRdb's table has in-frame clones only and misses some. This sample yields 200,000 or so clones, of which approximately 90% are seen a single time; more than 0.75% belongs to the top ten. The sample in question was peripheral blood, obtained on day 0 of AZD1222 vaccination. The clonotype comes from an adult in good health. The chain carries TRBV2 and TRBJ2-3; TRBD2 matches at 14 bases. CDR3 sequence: CASSLGLAGADTQYF. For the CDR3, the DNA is TGTGCCAGCAGCCTGGGACTAGCGGGGGCAGATACGCAGTATTTT. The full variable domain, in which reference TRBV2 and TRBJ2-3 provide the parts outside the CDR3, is EPEVTQTPSHQVTQMGQEVILRCVPISNHLYFYWYRQILGQKVEFLVSFYNNEISEKSEIFDDQFSVERPDGSNFTLKIRSTKLEDSAMYFCASSLGLAGADTQYFGPGTRLTVL.